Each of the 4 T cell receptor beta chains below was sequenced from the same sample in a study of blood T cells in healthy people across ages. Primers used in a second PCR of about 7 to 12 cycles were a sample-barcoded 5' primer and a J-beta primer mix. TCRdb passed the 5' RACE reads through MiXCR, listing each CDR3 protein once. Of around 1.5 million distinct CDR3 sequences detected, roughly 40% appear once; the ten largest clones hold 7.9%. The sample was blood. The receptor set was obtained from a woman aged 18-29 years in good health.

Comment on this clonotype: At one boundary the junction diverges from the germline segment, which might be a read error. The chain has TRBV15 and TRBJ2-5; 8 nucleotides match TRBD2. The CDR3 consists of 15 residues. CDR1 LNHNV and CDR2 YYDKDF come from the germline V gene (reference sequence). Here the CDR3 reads CVTSRDPAGEGEQYF. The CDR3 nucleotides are TGTGTCACCAGCAGAGATCCAGCGGGAGAAGGGGAGCAGTACTTC. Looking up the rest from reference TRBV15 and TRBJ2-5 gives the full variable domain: DAMVIQNPRYQVTQFGKPVTLSCSQTLNHNVMYWYQQKSSQAPKLLFHYYDKDFNNEADTPDNFQSRRPNTSFCFLDIRSPGLGDTAMYLCVTSRDPAGEGEQYFGPGTRLLVL.

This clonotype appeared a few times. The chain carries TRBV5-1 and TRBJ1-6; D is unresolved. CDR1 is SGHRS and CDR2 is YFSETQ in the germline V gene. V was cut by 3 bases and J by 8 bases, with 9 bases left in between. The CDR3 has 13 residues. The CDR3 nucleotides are TGCGCCAGCAGCTGGGCGGACGATTCACCCCTCCACTTT. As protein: CASSWADDSPLHF.

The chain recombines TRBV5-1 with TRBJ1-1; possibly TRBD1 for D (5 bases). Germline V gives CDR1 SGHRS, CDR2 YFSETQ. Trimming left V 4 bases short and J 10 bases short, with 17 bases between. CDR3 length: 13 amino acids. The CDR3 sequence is CASSAVGDVGAFF. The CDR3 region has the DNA TGCGCCAGCAGCGCGGTCGGGGACGTGGGAGCTTTCTTT.

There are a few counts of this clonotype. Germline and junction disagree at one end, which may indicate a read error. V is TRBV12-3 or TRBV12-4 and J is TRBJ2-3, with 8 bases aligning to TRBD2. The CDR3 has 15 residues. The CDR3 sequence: CASSTSGFSADMQYF. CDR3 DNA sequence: TGTGCCAGCAGCACTAGCGGTTTTAGCGCAGATATGCAGTATTTT.